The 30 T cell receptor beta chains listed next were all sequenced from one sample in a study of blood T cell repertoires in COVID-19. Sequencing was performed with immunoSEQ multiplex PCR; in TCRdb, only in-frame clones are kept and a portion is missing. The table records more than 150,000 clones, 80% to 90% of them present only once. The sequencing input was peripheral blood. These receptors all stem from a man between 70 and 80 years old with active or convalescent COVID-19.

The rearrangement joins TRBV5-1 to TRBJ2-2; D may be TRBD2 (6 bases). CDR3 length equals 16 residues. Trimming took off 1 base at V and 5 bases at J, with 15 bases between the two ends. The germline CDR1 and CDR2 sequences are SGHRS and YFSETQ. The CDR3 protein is CASSLSGRGGTGELFF. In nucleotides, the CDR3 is TGCGCCAGCAGCTTGAGTGGACGTGGGGGGACCGGGGAGCTGTTTTTT.

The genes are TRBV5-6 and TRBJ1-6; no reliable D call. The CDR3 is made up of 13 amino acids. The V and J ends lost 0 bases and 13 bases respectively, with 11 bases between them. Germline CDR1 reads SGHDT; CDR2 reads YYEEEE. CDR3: CASSLGPLGPLHF. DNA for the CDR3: TGTGCCAGCAGCTTGGGCCCCCTTGGCCCCCTCCACTTT.

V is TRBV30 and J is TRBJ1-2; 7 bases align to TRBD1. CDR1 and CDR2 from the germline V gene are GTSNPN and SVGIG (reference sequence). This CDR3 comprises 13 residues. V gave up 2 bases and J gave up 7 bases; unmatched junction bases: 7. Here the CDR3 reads CAWSSDRVGGYTF. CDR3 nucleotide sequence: TGTGCCTGGAGTTCAGACAGGGTTGGTGGCTACACCTTC.

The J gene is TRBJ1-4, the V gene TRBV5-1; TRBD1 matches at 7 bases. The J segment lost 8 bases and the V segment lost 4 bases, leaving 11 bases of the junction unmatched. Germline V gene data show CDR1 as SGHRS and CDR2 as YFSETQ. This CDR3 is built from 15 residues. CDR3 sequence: CASSPRGTVQEKLFF. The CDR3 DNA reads TGCGCCAGCAGCCCCCGCGGGACAGTGCAAGAAAAACTGTTTTTT. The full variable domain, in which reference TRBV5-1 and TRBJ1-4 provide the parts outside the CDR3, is KAGVTQTPRYLIKTRGQQVTLSCSPISGHRSVSWYQQTPGQGLQFLFEYFSETQRNKGNFPGRFSGRQFSNSRSEMNVSTLELGDSALYLCASSPRGTVQEKLFFGSGTQLSVL.

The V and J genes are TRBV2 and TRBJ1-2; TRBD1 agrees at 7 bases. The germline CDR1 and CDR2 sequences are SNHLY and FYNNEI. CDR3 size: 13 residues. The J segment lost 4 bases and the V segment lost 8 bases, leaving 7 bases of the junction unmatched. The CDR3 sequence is CASSLDRAYGYTF. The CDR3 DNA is TGTGCCAGCTCCCTCGACAGGGCCTATGGCTACACCTTC.

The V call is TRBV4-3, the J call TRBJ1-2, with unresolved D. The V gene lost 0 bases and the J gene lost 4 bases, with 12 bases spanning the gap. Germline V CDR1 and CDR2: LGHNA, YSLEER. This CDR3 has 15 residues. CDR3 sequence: CASSQESLAAYGYTF. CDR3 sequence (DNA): TGCGCCAGCAGCCAAGAGTCCTTGGCGGCCTATGGCTACACCTTC.

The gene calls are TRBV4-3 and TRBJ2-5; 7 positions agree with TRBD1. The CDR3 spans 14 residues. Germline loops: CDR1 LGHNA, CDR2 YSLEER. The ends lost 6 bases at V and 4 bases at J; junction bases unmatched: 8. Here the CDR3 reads CASSRDRVGETQYF. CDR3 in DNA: TGCGCCAGCAGTAGAGACAGGGTCGGAGAGACCCAGTACTTC.

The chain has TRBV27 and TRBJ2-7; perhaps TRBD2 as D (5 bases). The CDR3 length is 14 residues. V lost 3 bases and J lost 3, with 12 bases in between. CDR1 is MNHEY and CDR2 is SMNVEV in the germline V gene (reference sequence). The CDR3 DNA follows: TGTGCCAGCAGTTTGGCGGGTGTAGGCTACGAGCAGTACTTC. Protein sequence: CASSLAGVGYEQYF.

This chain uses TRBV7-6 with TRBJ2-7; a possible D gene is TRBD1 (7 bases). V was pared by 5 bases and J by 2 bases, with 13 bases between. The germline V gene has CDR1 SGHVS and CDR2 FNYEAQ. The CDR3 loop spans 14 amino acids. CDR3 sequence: CASSRGTAPYEQYF. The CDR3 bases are TGTGCCAGCAGCCGGGGGACAGCCCCCTACGAGCAGTACTTC. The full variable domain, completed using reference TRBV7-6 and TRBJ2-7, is GAGVSQSPRYKVTKRGQDVALRCDPISGHVSLYWYRQALGQGPEFLTYFNYEAQQDKSGLPNDRFSAERPEGSISTLTIQRTEQRDSAMYRCASSRGTAPYEQYFGPGTRLTVT.

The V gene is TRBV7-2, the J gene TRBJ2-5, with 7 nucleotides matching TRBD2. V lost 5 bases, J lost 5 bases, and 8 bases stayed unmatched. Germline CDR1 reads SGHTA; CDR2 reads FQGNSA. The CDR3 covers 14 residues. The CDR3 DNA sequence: TGTGCCAGCAGCCAGGCGGGGGAGAGGGAGACCCAGTACTTC. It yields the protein CASSQAGERETQYF.

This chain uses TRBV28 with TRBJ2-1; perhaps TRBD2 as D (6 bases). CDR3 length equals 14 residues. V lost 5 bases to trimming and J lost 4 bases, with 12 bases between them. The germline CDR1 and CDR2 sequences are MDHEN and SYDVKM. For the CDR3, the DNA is TGTGCCAGCAGTCAAGGAGGGCCTTACAATGAGCAGTTCTTC. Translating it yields CASSQGGPYNEQFF.

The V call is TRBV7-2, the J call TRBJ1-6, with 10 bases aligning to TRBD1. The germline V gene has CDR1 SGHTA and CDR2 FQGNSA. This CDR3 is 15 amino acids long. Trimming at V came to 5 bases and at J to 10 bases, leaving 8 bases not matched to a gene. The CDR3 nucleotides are TGTGCCAGCAGCACGACAGGGGGCGGATTGTCACCCCTCCACTTT. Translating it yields CASSTTGGGLSPLHF.

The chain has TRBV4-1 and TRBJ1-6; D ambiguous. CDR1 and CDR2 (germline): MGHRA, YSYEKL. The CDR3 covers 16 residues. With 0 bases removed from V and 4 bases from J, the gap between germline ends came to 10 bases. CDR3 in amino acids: CASSQDLSGYNSPLHF. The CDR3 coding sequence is TGCGCCAGCAGCCAAGATCTATCGGGTTATAATTCACCCCTCCACTTT.

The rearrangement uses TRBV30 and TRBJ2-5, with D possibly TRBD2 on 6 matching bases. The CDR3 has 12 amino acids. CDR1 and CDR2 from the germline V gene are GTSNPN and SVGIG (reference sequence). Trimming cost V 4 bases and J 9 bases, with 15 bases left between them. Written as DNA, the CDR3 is TGTGCCTGGAAAGGCCCCGGGGAGGCCCAGTACTTC. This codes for CAWKGPGEAQYF. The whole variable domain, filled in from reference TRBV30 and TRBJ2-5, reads SQTIHQWPATLVQPVGSPLSLECTVEGTSNPNLYWYRQAAGRGLQLLFYSVGIGQISSEVPQNLSASRPQDRQFILSSKKLLLSDSGFYLCAWKGPGEAQYFGPGTRLLVL.

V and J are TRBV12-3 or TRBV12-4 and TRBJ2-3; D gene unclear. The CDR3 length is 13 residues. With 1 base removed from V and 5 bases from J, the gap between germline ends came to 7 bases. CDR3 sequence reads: CASSLGAGDTQYF. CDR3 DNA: TGTGCCAGCAGTTTAGGGGCAGGAGATACGCAGTATTTT.

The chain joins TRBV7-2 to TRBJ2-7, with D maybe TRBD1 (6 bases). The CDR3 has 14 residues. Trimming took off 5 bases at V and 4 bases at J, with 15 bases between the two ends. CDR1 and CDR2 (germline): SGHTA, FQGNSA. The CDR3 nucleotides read TGTGCCAGCAGCCAGAACGGACAGCAGTACGAGCAGTACTTC. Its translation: CASSQNGQQYEQYF.

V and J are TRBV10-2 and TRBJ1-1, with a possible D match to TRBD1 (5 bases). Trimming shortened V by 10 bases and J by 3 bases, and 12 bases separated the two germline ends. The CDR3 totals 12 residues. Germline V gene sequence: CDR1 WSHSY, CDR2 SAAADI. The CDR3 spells CATGRGDTEAFF. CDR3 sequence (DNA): TGCGCCACCGGTCGGGGGGACACTGAAGCTTTCTTT.

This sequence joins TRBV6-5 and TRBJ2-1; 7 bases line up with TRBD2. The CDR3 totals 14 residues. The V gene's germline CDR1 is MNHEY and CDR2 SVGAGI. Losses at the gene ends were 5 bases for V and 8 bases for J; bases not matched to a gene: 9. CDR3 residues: CASSTLGGMDEQFF. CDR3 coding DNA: TGTGCCAGCAGTACCTTGGGAGGGATGGATGAGCAGTTCTTC.

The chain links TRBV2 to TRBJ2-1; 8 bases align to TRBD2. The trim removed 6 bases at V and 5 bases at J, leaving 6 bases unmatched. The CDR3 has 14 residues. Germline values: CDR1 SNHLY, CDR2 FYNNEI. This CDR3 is CASRPTSGNNEQFF. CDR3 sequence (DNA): TGTGCCAGCAGGCCCACTAGCGGTAACAATGAGCAGTTCTTC.

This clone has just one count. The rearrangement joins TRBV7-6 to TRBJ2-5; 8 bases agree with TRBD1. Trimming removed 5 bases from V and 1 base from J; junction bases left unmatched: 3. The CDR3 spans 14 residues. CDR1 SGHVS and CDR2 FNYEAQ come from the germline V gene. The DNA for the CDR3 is TGTGCCAGCAGCAGAGGGACAGGCCAAGAGACCCAGTACTTC. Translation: CASSRGTGQETQYF.

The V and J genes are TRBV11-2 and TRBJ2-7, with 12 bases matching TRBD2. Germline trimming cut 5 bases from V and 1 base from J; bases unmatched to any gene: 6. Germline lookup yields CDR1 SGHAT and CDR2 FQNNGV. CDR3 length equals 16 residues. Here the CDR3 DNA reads TGTGCCAGCAGCCTGCTAGCGGGAGGGGGTTCCTACGAGCAGTACTTC. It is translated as CASSLLAGGGSYEQYF.

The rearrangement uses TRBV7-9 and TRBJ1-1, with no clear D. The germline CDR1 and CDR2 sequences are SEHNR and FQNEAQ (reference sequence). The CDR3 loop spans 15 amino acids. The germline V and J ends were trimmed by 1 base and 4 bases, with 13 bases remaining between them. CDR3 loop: CASSLVATPGTEAFF. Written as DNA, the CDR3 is TGTGCCAGCAGCTTAGTAGCGACCCCTGGCACTGAAGCTTTCTTT.

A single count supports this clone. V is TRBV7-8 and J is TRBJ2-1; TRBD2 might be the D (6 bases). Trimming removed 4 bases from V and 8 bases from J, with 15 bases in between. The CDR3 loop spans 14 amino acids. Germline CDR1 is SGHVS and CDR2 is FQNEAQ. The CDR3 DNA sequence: TGTGCCAGCAGCTCCCGGCGGGGAAGAGATGAGCAGTTCTTC. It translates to CASSSRRGRDEQFF.

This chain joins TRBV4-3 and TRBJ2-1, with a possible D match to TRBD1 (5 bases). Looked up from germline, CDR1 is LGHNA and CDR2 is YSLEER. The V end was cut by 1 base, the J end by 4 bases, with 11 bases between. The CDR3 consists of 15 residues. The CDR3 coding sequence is TGCGCCAGCAGCCAAGTTGGGGCCCGGTACAATGAGCAGTTCTTC. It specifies CASSQVGARYNEQFF.

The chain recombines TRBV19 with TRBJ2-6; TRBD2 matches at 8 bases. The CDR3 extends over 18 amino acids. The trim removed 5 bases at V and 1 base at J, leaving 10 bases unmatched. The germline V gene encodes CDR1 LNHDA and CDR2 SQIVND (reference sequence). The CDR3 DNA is TGTGCCAGTAGTCGGGAGGGCCGGGCCCGATCTGGGGCCAACGTCCTGACTTTC. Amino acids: CASSREGRARSGANVLTF.

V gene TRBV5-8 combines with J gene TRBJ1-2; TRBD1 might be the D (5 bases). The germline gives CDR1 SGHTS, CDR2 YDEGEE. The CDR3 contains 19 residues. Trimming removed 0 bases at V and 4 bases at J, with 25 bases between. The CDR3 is CASSLVWGTTREDLYGYTF. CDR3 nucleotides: TGTGCCAGCAGCTTGGTTTGGGGGACGACAAGGGAGGACCTCTATGGCTACACCTTC.

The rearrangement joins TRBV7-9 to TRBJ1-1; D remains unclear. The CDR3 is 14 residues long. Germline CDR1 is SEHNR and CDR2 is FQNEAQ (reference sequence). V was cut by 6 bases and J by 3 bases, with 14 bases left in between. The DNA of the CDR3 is TGTGCCAGCAGTGCTATAACGGGGTACACTGAAGCTTTCTTT. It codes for CASSAITGYTEAFF.

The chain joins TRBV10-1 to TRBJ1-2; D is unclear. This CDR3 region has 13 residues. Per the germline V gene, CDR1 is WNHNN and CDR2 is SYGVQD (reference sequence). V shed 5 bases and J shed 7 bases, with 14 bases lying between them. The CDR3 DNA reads TGCGCCAGCAGTCCCAGACCTGAGGGTGGCTACACCTTC. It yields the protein CASSPRPEGGYTF.

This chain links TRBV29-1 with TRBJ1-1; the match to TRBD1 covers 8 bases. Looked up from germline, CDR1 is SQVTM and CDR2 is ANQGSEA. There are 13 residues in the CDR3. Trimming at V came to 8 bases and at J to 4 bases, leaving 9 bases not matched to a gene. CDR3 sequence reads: CSSGQGSGTEAFF. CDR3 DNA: TGCAGCTCCGGACAGGGTAGCGGCACTGAAGCTTTCTTT.

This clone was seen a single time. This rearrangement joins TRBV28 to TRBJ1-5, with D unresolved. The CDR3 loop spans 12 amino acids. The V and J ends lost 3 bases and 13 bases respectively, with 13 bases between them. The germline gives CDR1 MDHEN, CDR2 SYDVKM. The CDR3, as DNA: TGTGCCAGCAGTTTGACACTTATGTTGCAGCATTTT. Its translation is CASSLTLMLQHF.